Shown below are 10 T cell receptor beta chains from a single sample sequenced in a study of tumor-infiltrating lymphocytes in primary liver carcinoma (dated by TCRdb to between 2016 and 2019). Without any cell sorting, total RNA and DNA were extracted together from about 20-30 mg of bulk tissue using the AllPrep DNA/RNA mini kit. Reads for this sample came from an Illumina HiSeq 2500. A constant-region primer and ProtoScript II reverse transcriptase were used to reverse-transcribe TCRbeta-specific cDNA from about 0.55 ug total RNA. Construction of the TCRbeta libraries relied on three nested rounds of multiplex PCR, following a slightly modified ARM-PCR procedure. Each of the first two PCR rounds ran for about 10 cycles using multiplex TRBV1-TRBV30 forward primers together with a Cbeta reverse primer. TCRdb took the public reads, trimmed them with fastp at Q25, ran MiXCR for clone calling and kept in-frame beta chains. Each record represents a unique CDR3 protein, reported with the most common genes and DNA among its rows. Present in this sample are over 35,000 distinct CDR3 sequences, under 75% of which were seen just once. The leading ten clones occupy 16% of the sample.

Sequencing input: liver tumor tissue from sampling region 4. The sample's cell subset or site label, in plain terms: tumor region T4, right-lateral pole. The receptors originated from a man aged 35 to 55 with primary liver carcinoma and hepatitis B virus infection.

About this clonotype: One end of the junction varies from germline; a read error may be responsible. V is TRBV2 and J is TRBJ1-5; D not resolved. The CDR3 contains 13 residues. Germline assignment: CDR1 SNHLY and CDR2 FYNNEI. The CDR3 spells CANSPEENQPQHF. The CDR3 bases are TGTGCCAACAGTCCAGAGGAGAATCAGCCCCAGCATTTT.

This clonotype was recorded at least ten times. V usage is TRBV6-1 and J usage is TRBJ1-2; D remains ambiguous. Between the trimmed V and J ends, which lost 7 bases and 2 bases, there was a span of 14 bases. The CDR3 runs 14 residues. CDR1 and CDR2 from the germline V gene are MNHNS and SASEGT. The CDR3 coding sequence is TGTGCCAGCACCGCGGTCCCTCGGAACTATGGCTACACCTTC. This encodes CASTAVPRNYGYTF.

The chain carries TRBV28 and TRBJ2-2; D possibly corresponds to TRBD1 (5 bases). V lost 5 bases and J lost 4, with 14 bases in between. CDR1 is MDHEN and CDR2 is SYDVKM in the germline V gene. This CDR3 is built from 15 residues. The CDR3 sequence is CASSRTTESTGELFF. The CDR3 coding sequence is TGTGCCAGCAGTAGAACGACAGAGAGCACCGGGGAGCTGTTTTTT.

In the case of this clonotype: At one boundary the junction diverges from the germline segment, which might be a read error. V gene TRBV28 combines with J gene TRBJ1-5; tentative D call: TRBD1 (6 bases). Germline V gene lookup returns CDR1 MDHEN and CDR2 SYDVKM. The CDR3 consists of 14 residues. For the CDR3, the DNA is TGTGCCAGCGGTATGGCAGGGGCCACCCAGCTCCAGCATTTT. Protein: CASGMAGATQLQHF. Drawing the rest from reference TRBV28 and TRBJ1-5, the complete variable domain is DVKVTQSSRYLVKRTGEKVFLECVQDMDHENMFWYRQDPGLGLRLIYFSYDVKMKEKGDIPEGYSVSREKKERFSLILESASTNQTSMYLCASGMAGATQLQHFGDGTRLSIL.

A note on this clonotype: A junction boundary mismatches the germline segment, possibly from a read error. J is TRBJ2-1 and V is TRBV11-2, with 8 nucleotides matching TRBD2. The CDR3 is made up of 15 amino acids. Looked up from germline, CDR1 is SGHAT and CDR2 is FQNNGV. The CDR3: CASSSSGPLENEQLF. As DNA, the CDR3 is TGTGCCAGCAGCTCTAGCGGGCCACTCGAAAATGAGCAGTTGTTC.

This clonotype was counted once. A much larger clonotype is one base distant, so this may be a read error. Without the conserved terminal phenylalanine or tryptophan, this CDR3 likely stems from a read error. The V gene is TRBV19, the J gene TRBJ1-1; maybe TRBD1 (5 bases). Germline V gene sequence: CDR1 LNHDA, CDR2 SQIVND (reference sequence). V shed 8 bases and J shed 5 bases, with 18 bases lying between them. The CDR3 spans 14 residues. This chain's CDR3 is CASRIQADGTEAFS. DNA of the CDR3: TGTGCCAGTCGAATACAGGCGGACGGGACTGAAGCTTTCTCT.

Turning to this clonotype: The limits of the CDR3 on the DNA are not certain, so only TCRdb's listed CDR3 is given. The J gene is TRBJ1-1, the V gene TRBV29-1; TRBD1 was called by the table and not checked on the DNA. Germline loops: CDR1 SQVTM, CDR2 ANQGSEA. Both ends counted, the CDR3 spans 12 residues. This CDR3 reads CSVGTGITEAFF.

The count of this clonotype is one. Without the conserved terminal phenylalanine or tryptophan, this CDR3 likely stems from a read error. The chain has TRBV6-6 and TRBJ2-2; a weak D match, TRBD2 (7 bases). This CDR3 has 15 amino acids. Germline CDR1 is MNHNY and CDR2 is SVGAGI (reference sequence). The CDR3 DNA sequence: TGTGTCAGCACTAGAGGGGGGGCGAACACCGGGGAGCTGTTTCTT. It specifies CVSTRGGANTGELFL.

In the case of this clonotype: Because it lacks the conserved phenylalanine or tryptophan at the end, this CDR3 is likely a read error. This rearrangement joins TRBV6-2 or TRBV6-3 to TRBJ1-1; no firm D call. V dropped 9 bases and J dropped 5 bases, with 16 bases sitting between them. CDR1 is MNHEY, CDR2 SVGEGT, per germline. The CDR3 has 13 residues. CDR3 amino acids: CASISPLRTEAFL. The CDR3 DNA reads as TGTGCCAGTATTTCCCCCCTTCGTACTGAAGCTTTCTTA.

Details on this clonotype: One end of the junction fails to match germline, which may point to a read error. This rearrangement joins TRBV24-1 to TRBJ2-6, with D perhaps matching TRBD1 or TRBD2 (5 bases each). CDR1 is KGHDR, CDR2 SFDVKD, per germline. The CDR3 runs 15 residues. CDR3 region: CATSNHLSGTNVQTF. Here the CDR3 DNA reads TGTGCCACCAGTAATCACCTATCTGGGACCAACGTCCAGACTTTC.